This T cell receptor (beta chain) was obtained from a study of blood T cells in healthy people across ages. The CDR3 extends over 15 amino acids. The J segment lost 5 bases and the V segment lost 5 bases, leaving 10 bases of the junction unmatched. The V gene's germline CDR1 is SEHNR and CDR2 FQNEAQ (reference sequence). The use of a sample-barcoded 5' primer and a J-beta primer mix characterized a second PCR of about 7 to 12 cycles. One entry per CDR3 protein, called by TCRdb with MiXCR from the 5' RACE reads. The sample consists of around 1.5 million distinct CDR3 sequences, roughly 59% of them appearing once.

Sample: blood. This chain joins TRBV7-9 and TRBJ2-5; 8 bases map to TRBD2. The sequence came from a man aged 18-30 years in good health. The CDR3 here is CASSDGTSRGETQYF. The CDR3, as DNA: TGTGCCAGCAGCGATGGGACTAGTCGAGGGGAGACCCAGTACTTC.